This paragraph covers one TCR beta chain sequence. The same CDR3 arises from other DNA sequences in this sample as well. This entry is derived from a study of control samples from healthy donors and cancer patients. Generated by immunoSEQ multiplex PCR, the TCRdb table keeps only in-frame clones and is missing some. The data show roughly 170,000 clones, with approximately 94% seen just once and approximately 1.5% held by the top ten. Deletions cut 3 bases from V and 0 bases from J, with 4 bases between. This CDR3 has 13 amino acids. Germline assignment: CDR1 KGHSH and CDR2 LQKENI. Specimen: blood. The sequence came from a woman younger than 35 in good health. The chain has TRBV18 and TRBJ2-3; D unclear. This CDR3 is CASSPFSTDTQYF. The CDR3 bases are TGTGCCAGCTCACCTTTTAGCACAGATACGCAGTATTTT. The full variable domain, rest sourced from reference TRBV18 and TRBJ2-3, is NAGVMQNPRHLVRRRGQEARLRCSPMKGHSHVYWYRQLPEEGLKFMVYLQKENIIDESGMPKERFSAEFPKEGPSILRIQQVVRGDSAAYFCASSPFSTDTQYFGPGTRLTVL.